The next 5 T cell receptor beta chains were all read from a single sample in a study of T cell repertoires in cytomegalovirus infection. TCRdb called the reads again in MiXCR, with one record for every CDR3 protein. The data show fewer than 80,000 distinct CDR3 sequences, 3.5% to 4.5% seen once. Sequenced: PBMCs. These receptors were taken from a human donor in good health (CMV status not recorded). Some clones in this sample may be carry-over from other donors' samples.

This clonotype was recorded many times. V usage is TRBV7-2 and J usage is TRBJ1-2; D not resolved. The length of the CDR3 is 14 residues. V lost 4 bases to trimming and J lost 5 bases, with 14 bases between them. Per the germline V gene, CDR1 is SGHTA and CDR2 is FQGNSA. The CDR3 coding sequence is TGTGCCAGCAGCTGGATAGGGTTCGAGTATGGCTACACCTTC. As protein: CASSWIGFEYGYTF.

This clonotype was recorded at least ten times. The rearrangement links TRBV4-3 to TRBJ1-3; D might be TRBD1 (5 bases). Germline V lookup: CDR1 LGHNA, CDR2 YSLEER. The CDR3 sequence is 14 residues long. V was cut by 5 bases and J by 7 bases, with 15 bases left in between. The DNA for the CDR3 is TGCGCCAGCAGCTTGACAAGGGGACGGAACACCATATATTTT. This codes for CASSLTRGRNTIYF.

This clonotype showed up many times. V is TRBV7-2 and J is TRBJ1-4; tentative D call: TRBD1 (6 bases). The CDR3 runs 14 residues. The V gene's germline CDR1 is SGHTA and CDR2 FQGNSA. The V and J ends lost 7 bases and 1 base respectively, with 10 bases between them. The CDR3 loop reads CASTWTVTNEKLFF. The CDR3 DNA reads TGTGCCAGCACCTGGACAGTAACTAATGAAAAACTGTTTTTT.

This clonotype was seen more than once but under ten times. V usage is TRBV9 and J usage is TRBJ1-1; unclear D gene. The CDR3 totals 11 residues. Germline V gives CDR1 SGDLS, CDR2 YYNGEE. Trimming left V 9 bases short and J 6 bases short, with 12 bases between. The CDR3 here is CATRVQPEAFF. CDR3 DNA: TGTGCCACCAGAGTGCAACCTGAAGCTTTCTTT.

This clonotype was counted ten times or more. The CDR3 reads CASRYRGQAEAFF. As DNA, the CDR3 is TGTGCCAGCAGGTACAGGGGGCAGGCTGAAGCTTTCTTT. The rearrangement links TRBV6-1 to TRBJ1-1; 9 positions match TRBD1. This CDR3 contains 13 residues. J gave up 6 bases and V 6 bases, and 5 bases lay outside the gene matches. From germline, CDR1 is MNHNS and CDR2 SASEGT.